The 25 T cell receptor beta chains presented below share a single source sample, sequenced in a study of cytotoxic CD8 clonotypes in ibrutinib-treated CLL. Sequenced by immunoSEQ multiplex PCR; TCRdb stores in-frame clones only, minus some. Of roughly 180,000 clones in the sample, 55% to 85% were seen once. Source: PBMCs, taken after 24 months of ibrutinib treatment. The source is a human donor with chronic lymphocytic leukemia.

The CDR3 sequence is CASSYFRDTEAFF. DNA of the CDR3: TGTGCCAGCAGTTATTTCCGGGACACTGAAGCTTTCTTT. J is TRBJ1-1 and V is TRBV28, with D unclear. Trimming shortened V by 4 bases and J by 3 bases, and 9 bases separated the two germline ends. The CDR3 runs 13 residues. Germline V gives CDR1 MDHEN, CDR2 SYDVKM.

The chain employs TRBV5-1 and TRBJ2-5; 7 nucleotides agree with TRBD1. Germline V gene lookup returns CDR1 SGHRS and CDR2 YFSETQ. The CDR3 has 15 amino acids. The V segment lost 0 bases and the J segment 2 bases; nucleotides outside the gene matches: 4. This chain's CDR3 is CASSLGDRKQETQYF. The CDR3 DNA reads as TGCGCCAGCAGCTTGGGGGACAGAAAGCAAGAGACCCAGTACTTC.

This sequence joins TRBV2 and TRBJ1-1, with D unresolved. With 5 bases removed from V and 1 base from J, the gap between germline ends came to 23 bases. The CDR3 is 18 residues long. Germline CDR1 SNHLY, CDR2 FYNNEI. The CDR3 sequence is CASSSQTLTRDRNTEAFF. In DNA, the CDR3 is TGTGCCAGCAGTTCTCAAACCCTGACAAGGGATAGGAACACTGAAGCTTTCTTT. The variable domain in full, with the rest retrieved from reference TRBV2 and TRBJ1-1, is EPEVTQTPSHQVTQMGQEVILRCVPISNHLYFYWYRQILGQKVEFLVSFYNNEISEKSEIFDDQFSVERPDGSNFTLKIRSTKLEDSAMYFCASSSQTLTRDRNTEAFFGQGTRLTVV.

This chain uses TRBV7-9 with TRBJ2-7; 7 bases match TRBD1. The CDR3 covers 14 residues. V shed 5 bases and J 0 bases; nucleotides not matched to a gene: 4. Germline V CDR1 and CDR2: SEHNR, FQNEAQ (reference sequence). CDR3 region: CASSDRDSSYEQYF. Written as DNA, the CDR3 is TGTGCCAGCAGCGACCGGGACAGCTCCTACGAGCAGTACTTC.

J is TRBJ2-3 and V is TRBV30; D is undetermined. Trimming removed 3 bases from V and 10 bases from J, with 17 bases in between. Germline CDR1 is GTSNPN and CDR2 is SVGIG (reference sequence). The CDR3 is made up of 13 amino acids. The CDR3 here is CAWRGFKGFAQYF. The CDR3 DNA follows: TGTGCCTGGAGAGGGTTCAAGGGTTTTGCGCAGTATTTT.

This clone appeared a few times. This chain links TRBV7-2 with TRBJ1-1; a weak D match, TRBD1 (6 bases). The germline gives CDR1 SGHTA, CDR2 FQGNSA. Deletions cut 11 bases from V and 14 bases from J, with 21 bases between. This CDR3 spans 11 amino acids. CDR3 amino acids: CAYYEAGQVFF. For the CDR3, the DNA is TGTGCCTATTATGAGGCGGGACAAGTCTTCTTT.

V is TRBV30 and J is TRBJ2-5; 8 positions agree with TRBD1. The CDR3 consists of 14 residues. The germline CDR1 and CDR2 sequences are GTSNPN and SVGIG (reference sequence). J lost 9 bases, V lost 4 bases, and 13 bases had no gene match. CDR3 residues: CAWTDGQGVGSQYF. The DNA of the CDR3 is TGTGCCTGGACCGATGGACAGGGAGTAGGGTCCCAGTACTTC.

V usage is TRBV18 and J usage is TRBJ2-1, with TRBD2 matching over 9 bases. Germline-derived CDR1 and CDR2 are KGHSH and LQKENI. V dropped 4 bases and J dropped 3; count of bases not matched to a gene: 4. The CDR3 consists of 15 residues. CDR3 DNA: TGTGCCAGCTCACTGGGACTAGCAGGCTACAATGAGCAGTTCTTC. Translation gives CASSLGLAGYNEQFF.

This chain links TRBV28 with TRBJ2-7; D tentatively reads TRBD1 or TRBD2 (5 bases each). Germline V lookup: CDR1 MDHEN, CDR2 SYDVKM. Trimming shortened V by 7 bases and J by 7 bases, and 11 bases separated the two germline ends. The CDR3 sequence is 11 residues long. This chain's CDR3 is CASNLGAEQYF. The CDR3 DNA reads TGTGCCAGCAATCTCGGGGCTGAGCAGTACTTC.

The V and J genes are TRBV4-1 and TRBJ1-1; D remains unclear. The length of the CDR3 is 16 residues. Germline values: CDR1 MGHRA, CDR2 YSYEKL. V gave up 1 base and J gave up 6 bases, with 18 bases separating them. The CDR3 protein is CASSQGIVGVFAEAFF. CDR3 DNA sequence: TGCGCCAGCAGCCAAGGAATTGTGGGAGTGTTTGCTGAAGCTTTCTTT.

This chain uses TRBV5-4 with TRBJ1-2, with 10 positions matching TRBD1. Per the germline V gene, CDR1 is SGHNT and CDR2 is YYREEE (reference sequence). This CDR3 is 17 amino acids long. J was trimmed by 4 bases and V by 4 bases; bases with no gene match: 13. Here the CDR3 DNA reads TGTGCCAGCAGCAAAACGGGACAGGGGTTTCGCGGCTATGGCTACACCTTC. It translates to CASSKTGQGFRGYGYTF.

V and J are TRBV5-1 and TRBJ2-1, with D possibly matching TRBD1 (7 bases). The ends were cut back, 9 bases at V and 7 bases at J, with 20 bases in the middle. In germline, CDR1 is SGHRS, CDR2 YFSETQ. The CDR3 sequence is 14 residues long. The CDR3 DNA is TGCGCCACCCAAACTACCCCAGGGGGGAATGAGCAGTTCTTC. Translation gives CATQTTPGGNEQFF.

J is TRBJ1-5 and V is TRBV5-1; 7 bases match TRBD1. The CDR3 has 13 amino acids. The junction had 6 bases not matched to a gene; V was cut back by 7 bases and J by 5 bases. Per germline, CDR1 SGHRS and CDR2 YFSETQ. This CDR3 reads CASSTGPHQPQHF. The CDR3 nucleotides are TGCGCCAGCTCGACAGGGCCTCATCAGCCCCAGCATTTT.

The chain links TRBV2 to TRBJ2-7; the D gene is possibly TRBD1 (6 bases). This CDR3 has 15 amino acids. V was clipped by 6 bases and J by 1 base, with 16 bases between them. Germline CDR1 SNHLY, CDR2 FYNNEI. The CDR3 DNA sequence: TGTGCCAGCAGAGATGGACAGACATATTCCTACGAGCAGTACTTC. Its protein product is CASRDGQTYSYEQYF.

The gene calls are TRBV7-9 and TRBJ1-1; D remains ambiguous. Trimming took off 1 base at V and 3 bases at J, with 6 bases between the two ends. CDR3 length: 13 residues. Germline CDR1 is SEHNR and CDR2 is FQNEAQ (reference sequence). CDR3 loop: CASSLGRHTEAFF. The CDR3 DNA follows: TGTGCCAGCAGCTTAGGCAGGCACACTGAAGCTTTCTTT.

This rearrangement joins TRBV28 to TRBJ2-7, with D unclear. The V gene's germline CDR1 is MDHEN and CDR2 SYDVKM. The CDR3 is 13 residues long. V gave up 2 bases and J gave up 3 bases, with 8 bases separating them. The CDR3 DNA sequence: TGTGCCAGCAGTTTAACGGCGAACTACGAGCAGTACTTC. Translating it yields CASSLTANYEQYF.

This clone was seen a few times. This sequence joins TRBV4-3 and TRBJ2-1, with no clear D. The CDR3 contains 15 residues. CDR1 LGHNA and CDR2 YSLEER come from the germline V gene. V was pared by 1 base and J by 6 bases, with 13 bases between. CDR3 in amino acids: CASSQVGRAANEQFF. The CDR3 nucleotides are TGCGCCAGCAGCCAAGTGGGTCGGGCCGCCAATGAGCAGTTCTTC.

DNA of the CDR3: TGTGCCAGCACCGAATTCGGGACAACCCTCCAAGAGACCCAGTACTTC. Residues: CASTEFGTTLQETQYF. This chain uses TRBV6-6 with TRBJ2-5, with D possibly being TRBD1 (6 bases). CDR1 and CDR2 from the germline V gene are MNHNY and SVGAGI (reference sequence). The V gene lost 7 bases and the J gene lost 1 base, with 19 bases spanning the gap. The CDR3 consists of 16 residues.

The CDR3 protein is CASSLEPAYEQYF. The CDR3, as DNA: TGTGCCAGCAGCTTGGAACCAGCCTACGAGCAGTACTTC. V usage is TRBV5-6 and J usage is TRBJ2-7; D is uncertain. V was cut by 0 bases and J by 2 bases, with 6 bases left in between. The CDR3 sequence is 13 residues long. Germline assignment: CDR1 SGHDT and CDR2 YYEEEE.

The V and J genes are TRBV6-1 and TRBJ2-3; 11 nucleotides agree with TRBD2. The CDR3 is 17 residues long. CDR1 and CDR2 (germline): MNHNS, SASEGT. V was clipped by 0 bases and J by 2 bases; unmatched bases: 4. This CDR3 reads CASSEAVAGGITDTQYF. The DNA for the CDR3 is TGTGCCAGCAGTGAAGCCGTAGCGGGAGGGATCACAGATACGCAGTATTTT.

The J gene is TRBJ2-1, the V gene TRBV29-1, with 8 bases aligning to TRBD1. The CDR3 contains 14 residues. The V gene end was trimmed by 4 bases and the J gene end by 7 bases; junction bases not matched to a gene: 9. Germline lookup yields CDR1 SQVTM and CDR2 ANQGSEA. CDR3 DNA: TGCAGCGTTGGGGACCGGACAGGGTGGAATGAGCAGTTCTTC. Its translation: CSVGDRTGWNEQFF.

This rearrangement joins TRBV5-1 to TRBJ2-7; the D is unclear. The CDR3 loop spans 14 amino acids. The V gene lost 0 bases and the J gene lost 2 bases, with 9 bases spanning the gap. CDR1 and CDR2 (germline): SGHRS, YFSETQ. The CDR3 loop is CASSLDMGPYEQYF. The CDR3 DNA sequence: TGCGCCAGCAGCTTGGACATGGGCCCCTACGAGCAGTACTTC.

This chain connects TRBV15 to TRBJ2-1; perhaps TRBD1 as D (5 bases). The CDR3 has 15 amino acids. Trimming left V 3 bases short and J 5 bases short, with 14 bases between. CDR1 and CDR2 (germline): LNHNV, YYDKDF (reference sequence). The CDR3: CATSSAWAGNNEQFF. In nucleotides, the CDR3 is TGTGCCACCAGCAGCGCCTGGGCAGGGAACAATGAGCAGTTCTTC.

This chain links TRBV30 with TRBJ2-3; D remains ambiguous. V was trimmed by 0 bases and J by 5 bases, leaving 9 bases between them. Germline-derived CDR1 and CDR2 are GTSNPN and SVGIG (reference sequence). CDR3 length: 13 residues. The CDR3 DNA sequence: TGTGCCTGGAGTGTACGCGAGTTAGATACGCAGTATTTT. Its translation is CAWSVRELDTQYF.

Written as DNA, the CDR3 is TGCAGCGTTGCACAGCGCTTTTCAAACACCATATATTTT. Encoded protein: CSVAQRFSNTIYF. The chain carries TRBV29-1 and TRBJ1-3; D gene unclear. Germline lookup yields CDR1 SQVTM and CDR2 ANQGSEA. CDR3 length equals 13 residues. Trimming removed 4 bases at V and 6 bases at J, with 13 bases between.